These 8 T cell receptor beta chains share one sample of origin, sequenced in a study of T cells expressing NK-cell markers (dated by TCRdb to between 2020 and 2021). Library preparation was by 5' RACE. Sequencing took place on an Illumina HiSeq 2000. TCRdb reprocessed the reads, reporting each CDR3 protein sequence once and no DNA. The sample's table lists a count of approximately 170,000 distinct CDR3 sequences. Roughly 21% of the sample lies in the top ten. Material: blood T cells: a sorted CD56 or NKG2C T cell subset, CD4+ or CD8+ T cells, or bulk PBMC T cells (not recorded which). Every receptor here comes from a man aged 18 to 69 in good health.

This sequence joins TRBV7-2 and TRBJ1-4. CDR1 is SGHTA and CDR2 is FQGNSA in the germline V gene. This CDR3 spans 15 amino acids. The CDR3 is CASSYTGTPDEKLFF.

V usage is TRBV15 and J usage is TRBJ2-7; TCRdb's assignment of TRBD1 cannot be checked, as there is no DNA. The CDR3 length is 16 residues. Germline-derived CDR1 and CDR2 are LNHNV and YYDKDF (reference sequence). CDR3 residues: CATSTSVSGTAYEQYF.

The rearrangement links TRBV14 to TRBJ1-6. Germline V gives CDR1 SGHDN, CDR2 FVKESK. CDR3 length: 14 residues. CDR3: CASSQAGNGSPLHF.

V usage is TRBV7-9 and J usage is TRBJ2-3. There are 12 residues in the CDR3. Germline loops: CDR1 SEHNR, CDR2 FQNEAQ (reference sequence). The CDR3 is CASRDDRTTQYF. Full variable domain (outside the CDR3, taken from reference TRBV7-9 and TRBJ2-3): DTGVSQNPRHKITKRGQNVTFRCDPISEHNRLYWYRQTLGQGPEFLTYFQNEAQLEKSRLLSDRFSAERPKGSFSTLEIQRTEQGDSAMYLCASRDDRTTQYFGPGTRLTVL.

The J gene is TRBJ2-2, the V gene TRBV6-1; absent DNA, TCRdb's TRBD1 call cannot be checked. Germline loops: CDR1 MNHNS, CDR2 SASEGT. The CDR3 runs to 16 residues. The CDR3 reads CASNHPWGSFTGELFF.

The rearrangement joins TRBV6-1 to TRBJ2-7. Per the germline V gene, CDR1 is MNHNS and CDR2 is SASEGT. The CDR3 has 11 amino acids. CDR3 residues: CASSELGEQYF.

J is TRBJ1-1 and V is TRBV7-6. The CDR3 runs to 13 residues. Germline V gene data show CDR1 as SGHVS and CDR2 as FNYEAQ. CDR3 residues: CASSLWDNTEAFF.

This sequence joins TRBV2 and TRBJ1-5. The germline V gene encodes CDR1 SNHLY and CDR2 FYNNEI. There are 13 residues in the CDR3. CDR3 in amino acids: CASSERVIKPQHF.